What follows is one T cell receptor beta chain and its context. Its antigen remains unidentified. One entry per CDR3 protein results from TCRdb running MiXCR on the reads. This sample has a few hundred thousand distinct CDR3 sequences, with 30% to 40% found just once. This entry comes from a study of T cell repertoires in cytomegalovirus infection. Study overall: Public TCR beta signatures were indicative of both CMV infection and a matching HLA type.

Study-wide results and caveats: CMV-specific TCR beta clonotypes restricted by HLA-C dominated the ex vivo response.

The V end lost 5 bases, the J end lost 3 bases, and 12 bases lay between the germline ends. This CDR3 region has 13 residues. CDR1 and CDR2 from the germline V gene are SQVTM and ANQGSEA. This clonotype was obtained from a human donor in good health (CMV status not recorded). Some clones in this sample may be carry-over from other donors' samples. The chain couples TRBV29-1 to TRBJ2-3; tentative D call: TRBD1 (6 bases). Source: cultured PBMCs, taken from culture after CMV antigen stimulation. This chain's CDR3 is CSVTGMGTDTQYF. CDR3 in DNA: TGCAGCGTTACAGGGATGGGGACAGATACGCAGTATTTT.